This entry features one T cell receptor (beta chain) sequence. The entry originates in a study of pediatric ulcerative colitis. Study in general: Most patients had pancolitis, and two had left-sided colitis.

Blood was drawn at the time of colonoscopy. The assay was run at survey level. Produced via immunoSEQ multiplex PCR; TCRdb's table is partial and in-frame only. Of 64,000 or so clones listed, more than 60% are singletons. The source is a boy younger than 18 with moderate ulcerative colitis. The sequenced sample consisted of blood.

The CDR3 protein is CASSPGWGEQFF. CDR3 in DNA: TGTGCCAGCAGCCCGGGCTGGGGGGAGCAGTTCTTC. This chain uses TRBV7-9 with TRBJ2-1, with D possibly being TRBD1 or TRBD2 (5 bases each). The V end was cut by 5 bases, the J end by 10 bases, with 12 bases between. CDR3 length equals 12 residues. CDR1 and CDR2 from the germline V gene are SEHNR and FQNEAQ (reference sequence).